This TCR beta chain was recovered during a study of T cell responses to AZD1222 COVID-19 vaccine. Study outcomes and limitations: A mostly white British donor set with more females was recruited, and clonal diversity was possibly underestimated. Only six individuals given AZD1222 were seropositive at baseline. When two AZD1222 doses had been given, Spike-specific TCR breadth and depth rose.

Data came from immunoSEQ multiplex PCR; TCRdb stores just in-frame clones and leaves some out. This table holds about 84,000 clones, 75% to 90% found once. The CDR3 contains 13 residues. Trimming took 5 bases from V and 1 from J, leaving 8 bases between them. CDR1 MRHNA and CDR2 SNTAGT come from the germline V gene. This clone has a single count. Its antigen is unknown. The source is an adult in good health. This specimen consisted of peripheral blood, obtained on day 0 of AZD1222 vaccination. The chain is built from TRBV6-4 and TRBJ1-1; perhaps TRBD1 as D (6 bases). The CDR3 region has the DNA TGTGCCAGCAGTCTGACAGGGAACACTGAAGCTTTCTTT. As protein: CASSLTGNTEAFF.